This TCR beta chain derives from a study of human T cells and chemical hapten exposure. Study as a whole: The cohort included alopecia areata under or over 50% scalp, totalis and universalis. Points from the study as a whole: Higher patch test scores went with higher counts of PT1 expanded TCRs.

MiXCR, run by TCRdb on the RACE reads, gives a single entry per CDR3 protein. Of a few hundred thousand distinct CDR3 sequences in the sample, roughly 4.8% were seen once. Noted time point: patch test 1, 2 weeks after DPC sensitization. Treatment reported: therapeutic diphenylcyclopropenone sensitization with weekly scalp DPC. Germline-derived CDR1 and CDR2 are SGHNT and YYREEE (reference sequence). This CDR3 spans 16 amino acids. Trimming cost V 0 bases and J 7 bases; bases outside gene matches: 5. Details on this clonotype: As yet, its antigen is unknown.

This sequence originates from a woman aged 45-59 years with alopecia areata. Some clones in this sample may be carry-over from other donors' samples. The sequenced sample was whole blood, obtained in connection with sensitization to the hapten diphenylcyclopropenone (DPC). The chain employs TRBV5-4 and TRBJ2-1; 12 bases align to TRBD2. The CDR3 loop is CASSLVRLAGANEQFF. In nucleotides, the CDR3 is TGTGCCAGCAGCTTGGTCCGACTAGCGGGAGCTAATGAGCAGTTCTTC.